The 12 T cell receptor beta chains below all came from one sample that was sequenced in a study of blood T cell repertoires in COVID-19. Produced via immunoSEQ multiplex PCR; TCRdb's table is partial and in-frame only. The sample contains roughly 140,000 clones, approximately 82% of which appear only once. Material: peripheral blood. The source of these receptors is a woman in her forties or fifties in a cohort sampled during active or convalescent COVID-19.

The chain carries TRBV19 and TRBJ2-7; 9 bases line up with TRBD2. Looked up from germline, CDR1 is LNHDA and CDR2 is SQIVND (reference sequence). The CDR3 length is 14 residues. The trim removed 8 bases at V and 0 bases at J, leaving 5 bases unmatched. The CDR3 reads CASASGASSYEQYF. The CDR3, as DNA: TGTGCCAGTGCTAGCGGGGCTAGCTCCTACGAGCAGTACTTC.

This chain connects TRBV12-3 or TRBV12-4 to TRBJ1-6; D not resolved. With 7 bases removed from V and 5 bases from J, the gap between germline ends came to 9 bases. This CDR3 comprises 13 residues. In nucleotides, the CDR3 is TGTGCCAGCAATTGGCGGCATAATTCACCCCTCCACTTT. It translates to CASNWRHNSPLHF.

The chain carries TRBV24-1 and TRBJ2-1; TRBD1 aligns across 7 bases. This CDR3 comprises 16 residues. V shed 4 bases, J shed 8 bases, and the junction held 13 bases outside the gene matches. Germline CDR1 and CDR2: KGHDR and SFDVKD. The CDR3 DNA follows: TGTGCCACCAGTGACCTAGGACAGGTTAAACCCGATGAGCAGTTCTTC. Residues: CATSDLGQVKPDEQFF.

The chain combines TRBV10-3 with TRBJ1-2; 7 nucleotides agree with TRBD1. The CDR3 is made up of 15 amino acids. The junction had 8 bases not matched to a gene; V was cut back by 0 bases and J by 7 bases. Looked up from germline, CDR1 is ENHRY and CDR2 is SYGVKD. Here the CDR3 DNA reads TGTGCCATCAGTGAGTCGGACAGGTCAGGCTCTGGCTACACCTTC. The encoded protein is CAISESDRSGSGYTF.

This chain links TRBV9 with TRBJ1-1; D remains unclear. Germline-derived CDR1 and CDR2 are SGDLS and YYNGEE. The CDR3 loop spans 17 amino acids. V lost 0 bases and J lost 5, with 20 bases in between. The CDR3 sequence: CASSVAVNEATGTEAFF. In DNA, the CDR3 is TGTGCCAGCAGCGTAGCCGTTAACGAGGCCACGGGAACTGAAGCTTTCTTT. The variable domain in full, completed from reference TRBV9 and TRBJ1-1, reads DSGVTQTPKHLITATGQRVTLRCSPRSGDLSVYWYQQSLDQGLQFLIQYYNGEERAKGNILERFSAQQFPDLHSELNLSSLELGDSALYFCASSVAVNEATGTEAFFGQGTRLTVV.

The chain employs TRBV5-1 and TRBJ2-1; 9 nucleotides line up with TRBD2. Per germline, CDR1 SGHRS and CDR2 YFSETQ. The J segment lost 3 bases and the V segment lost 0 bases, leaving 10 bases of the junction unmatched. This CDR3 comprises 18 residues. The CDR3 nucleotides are TGCGCCAGCAGCTTGGTTGGGGGTAGCGGGGGCCTCTACAATGAGCAGTTCTTC. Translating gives CASSLVGGSGGLYNEQFF.

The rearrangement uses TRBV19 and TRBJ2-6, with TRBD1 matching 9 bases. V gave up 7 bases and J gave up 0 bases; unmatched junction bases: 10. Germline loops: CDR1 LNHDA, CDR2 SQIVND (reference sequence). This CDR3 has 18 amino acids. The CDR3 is CASNLLGQGPSGANVLTF. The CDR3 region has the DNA TGTGCCAGTAATCTTCTGGGACAGGGACCCTCTGGGGCCAACGTCCTGACTTTC.

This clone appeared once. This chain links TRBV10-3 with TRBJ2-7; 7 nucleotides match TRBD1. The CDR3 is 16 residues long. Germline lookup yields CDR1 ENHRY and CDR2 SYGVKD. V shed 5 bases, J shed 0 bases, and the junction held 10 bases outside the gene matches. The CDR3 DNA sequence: TGTGCCATCAGTTACAGCACCGGGACAGTCTCCTACGAGCAGTACTTC. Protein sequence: CAISYSTGTVSYEQYF.

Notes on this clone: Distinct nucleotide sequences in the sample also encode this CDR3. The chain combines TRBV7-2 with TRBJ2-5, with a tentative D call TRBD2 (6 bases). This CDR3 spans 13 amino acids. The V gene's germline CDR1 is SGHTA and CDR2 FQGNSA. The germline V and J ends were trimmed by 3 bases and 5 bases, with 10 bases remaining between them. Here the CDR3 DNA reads TGTGCCAGCAGCTTTGGCGGGGAGGAGACCCAGTACTTC. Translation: CASSFGGEETQYF.

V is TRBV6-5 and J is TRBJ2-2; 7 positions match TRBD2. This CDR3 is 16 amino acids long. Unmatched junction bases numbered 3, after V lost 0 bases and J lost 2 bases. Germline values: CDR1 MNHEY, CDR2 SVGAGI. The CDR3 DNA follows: TGTGCCAGCAGTTACTCGGGCGGGGGAAACACCGGGGAGCTGTTTTTT. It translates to CASSYSGGGNTGELFF.

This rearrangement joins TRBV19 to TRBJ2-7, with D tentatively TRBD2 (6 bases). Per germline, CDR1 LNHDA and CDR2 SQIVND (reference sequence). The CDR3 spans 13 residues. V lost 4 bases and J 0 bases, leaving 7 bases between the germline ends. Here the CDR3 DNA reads TGTGCCAGTAGTAGAGCGGGCTCCTACGAGCAGTACTTC. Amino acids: CASSRAGSYEQYF.

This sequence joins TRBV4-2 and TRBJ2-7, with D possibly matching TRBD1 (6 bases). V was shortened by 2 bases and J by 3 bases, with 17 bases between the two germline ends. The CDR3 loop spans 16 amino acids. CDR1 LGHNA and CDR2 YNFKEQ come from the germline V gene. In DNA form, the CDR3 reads TGTGCCAGCAGCCAAAGGACAGCAGAACCGTTCTACGAGCAGTACTTC. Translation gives CASSQRTAEPFYEQYF.